Described below is a single TCR beta chain sequence and its context. Amplification used 60 V beta primers and 13 J beta primers. This table comes from immunoSEQ multiplex PCR, and its TCRdb copy is limited to in-frame clones, with some not included. In the table there are 60,000 or so clones, roughly nine tenths of which are singletons. Time point: after dendritic cell vaccination, including at tumor progression/relapse. Patients had residual fresh-frozen tumor tissue and more than two years of survival data. The CDR3 totals 14 residues. Germline V gene lookup returns CDR1 MNHNS and CDR2 SASEGT. V was cut by 6 bases and J by 0 bases, with 8 bases left in between. The entry originates in a study of glioma-infiltrating T cells after dendritic cell vaccination.

The J gene is TRBJ1-4, the V gene TRBV6-1, with no clear D. The source of this sequence is a human donor with glioblastoma. The sequences come from blood, collected after dendritic cell vaccination. CDR3 coding DNA: TGTGCCAGCAGACCGAGTGCAACTAATGAAAAACTGTTTTTT. Its translation: CASRPSATNEKLFF.